The next 15 T cell receptor beta chains were all read from a single sample in a study of blood T cell repertoires in COVID-19. Assay: immunoSEQ multiplex PCR; the TCRdb copy retains only in-frame clones and omits some. The data hold about 31,000 clones, with approximately 87% observed a single time. Sequenced: peripheral blood. All receptors derive from a human donor with active COVID-19. The donor label of this sample is uncertain.

V usage is TRBV3-1 (or the pseudogene TRBV3-2) and J usage is TRBJ1-1, with D perhaps TRBD1 (5 bases). The CDR3 loop spans 14 amino acids. Germline values: CDR1 LGHDT, CDR2 YNNKEL (reference sequence). The V and J ends lost 3 bases and 0 bases respectively, with 8 bases between them. The CDR3: CASSHRQMNTEAFF. CDR3 nucleotides: TGTGCCAGCAGCCACCGACAGATGAACACTGAAGCTTTCTTT.

The table lists this clone with a few counts. CDR3 protein: CASATGSFGYTF. Here the CDR3 DNA reads TGTGCCAGCGCGACAGGGTCTTTCGGCTACACCTTC. The V gene is TRBV2, the J gene TRBJ1-2, with 7 positions matching TRBD1. This CDR3 region has 12 residues. The germline CDR1 and CDR2 sequences are SNHLY and FYNNEI. With 8 bases clipped from V and 8 bases from J, the junction kept 8 bases outside the gene matches.

The chain has TRBV5-1 and TRBJ2-1, with 11 bases that match TRBD2. Germline CDR1 is SGHRS and CDR2 is YFSETQ. J lost 13 bases, V lost 1 base, and 7 bases had no gene match. This CDR3 spans 14 amino acids. CDR3 protein: CASSLTSGSPPQFF. CDR3 bases: TGCGCCAGCAGCTTGACTAGCGGGAGCCCCCCACAGTTCTTC. Full variable domain (outside the CDR3, taken from reference TRBV5-1 and TRBJ2-1): KAGVTQTPRYLIKTRGQQVTLSCSPISGHRSVSWYQQTPGQGLQFLFEYFSETQRNKGNFPGRFSGRQFSNSRSEMNVSTLELGDSALYLCASSLTSGSPPQFFGPGTRLTVL.

CDR3 nucleotide sequence: TGTGCCAGTAGCCCATCACAACGGGACAGACCCAATGAGCAGTTCTTC. It translates to CASSPSQRDRPNEQFF. This chain uses TRBV19 with TRBJ2-1; 7 bases are a match to TRBD1. V was clipped by 6 bases and J by 6 bases; unmatched bases: 14. This CDR3 region has 16 residues. Germline values: CDR1 LNHDA, CDR2 SQIVND (reference sequence).

This chain joins TRBV18 and TRBJ2-7; 8 bases match TRBD2. V lost 6 bases, J lost 1 base, and 8 bases stayed unmatched. The CDR3 spans 15 residues. Germline CDR1 and CDR2: KGHSH and LQKENI. The CDR3 DNA follows: TGTGCCAGCTCGGGGCGGGGGGCCTCGTCCTACGAGCAGTACTTC. Encoded protein: CASSGRGASSYEQYF.

This sequence joins TRBV14 and TRBJ2-3, with 9 bases fitting TRBD2. Germline V gives CDR1 SGHDN, CDR2 FVKESK. The junction had 11 bases not matched to a gene; V was cut back by 8 bases and J by 5 bases. The CDR3 covers 15 residues. CDR3 coding DNA: TGTGCCAGCCTACCACTAGCGGGCGATGAAGATACGCAGTATTTT. This codes for CASLPLAGDEDTQYF.

The V and J genes are TRBV10-2 and TRBJ1-5, with 10 positions matching TRBD1. Germline trimming cut 7 bases from V and 4 bases from J; bases unmatched to any gene: 7. In germline, CDR1 is WSHSY, CDR2 SAAADI. The CDR3 extends over 15 amino acids. The CDR3 reads CASKNDRGRNQPQHF. The CDR3, as DNA: TGCGCCAGCAAAAACGACAGGGGGCGGAATCAGCCCCAGCATTTT.

In DNA, the CDR3 is TGTGCTAGTGGTTCACCGGACAGGGCGAGCTCCTACAATGAGCAGTTCTTC. Protein sequence: CASGSPDRASSYNEQFF. The chain uses TRBV12-5 and TRBJ2-1; 8 bases fit TRBD1. CDR1 is LGHNT, CDR2 FRNRAP, per germline. V shed 4 bases, J shed 0 bases, and the junction held 8 bases outside the gene matches. This CDR3 is built from 17 residues.

Here the CDR3 reads CASSESVGSYEQYF. In DNA, the CDR3 is TGTGCCAGCAGTGAATCGGTCGGGTCCTACGAGCAGTACTTC. The chain links TRBV25-1 to TRBJ2-7; D is undetermined. Germline V gene lookup returns CDR1 MGHDK and CDR2 SYGVNS. CDR3 length: 14 amino acids. With 1 base removed from V and 1 base from J, the gap between germline ends came to 8 bases.

The chain employs TRBV6-2 or TRBV6-3 and TRBJ2-3, with TRBD2 identical over 13 bases. With V trimmed by 4 bases and J by 6 bases, 4 bases remained unmatched. This CDR3 region has 15 residues. Germline-derived CDR1 and CDR2 are MNHEY and SVGEGT. The CDR3, as DNA: TGTGCCAGCAGTTCGACTAGCGGGGGGCGGGATACGCAGTATTTT. Amino acid sequence: CASSSTSGGRDTQYF.

This rearrangement joins TRBV27 to TRBJ2-1; D is perhaps TRBD1 (6 bases). This CDR3 has 14 residues. Germline assignment: CDR1 MNHEY and CDR2 SMNVEV (reference sequence). The V and J ends lost 8 bases and 2 bases respectively, with 13 bases between them. The CDR3 is CASGVSGAYNEQFF. CDR3 bases: TGTGCCAGCGGGGTGTCAGGGGCCTACAATGAGCAGTTCTTC.

The gene calls are TRBV5-6 and TRBJ1-5; no clear D. Trimming took 0 bases from V and 5 from J, leaving 15 bases between them. This CDR3 contains 16 residues. The germline V gene has CDR1 SGHDT and CDR2 YYEEEE. The DNA of the CDR3 is TGTGCCAGCAGCTTGGCGCGGAGGGAGCGAGATCAGCCCCAGCATTTT. This encodes CASSLARRERDQPQHF.

The chain has TRBV12-5 and TRBJ1-2; TRBD1 aligns across 9 bases. There are 14 residues in the CDR3. Looked up from germline, CDR1 is LGHNT and CDR2 is FRNRAP. J gave up 5 bases and V 5 bases, and 6 bases lay outside the gene matches. The CDR3 spells CASGRTGEWYGYTF. The CDR3 DNA follows: TGTGCTAGTGGTCGGACAGGGGAATGGTATGGCTACACCTTC.

V gene TRBV4-1 combines with J gene TRBJ2-2; TRBD1 aligns across 8 bases. Germline V CDR1 and CDR2: MGHRA, YSYEKL. J was trimmed by 4 bases and V by 6 bases; bases with no gene match: 16. The CDR3 length is 18 residues. CDR3 nucleotides: TGCGCCAGCAGGCGACCGGGGAGTTTAGGACAGGGCACCGGGGAGCTGTTTTTT. It is translated as CASRRPGSLGQGTGELFF.

The chain recombines TRBV5-5 with TRBJ2-1; TRBD1 matches 8 bases. V was clipped by 4 bases and J by 5 bases; unmatched bases: 8. CDR3 length: 15 amino acids. Germline lookup yields CDR1 SGHKS and CDR2 YYEKEE (reference sequence). The CDR3 is CASSPRTGYNNEQFF. The CDR3, as DNA: TGTGCCAGCAGCCCCAGGACAGGGTACAACAATGAGCAGTTCTTC.